One sample yielded the 16 T cell receptor beta chains listed below, sequenced in a study of T cells in tumors after PD-1 blockade. Repertoires were generated with immunoSEQ multiplex PCR, while TCRdb's copy carries only in-frame clones and drops some. There are roughly 47,000 clones in the sample; roughly 79% occur only once, and over 15% lies in the top ten. The sample was PBMCs, taken before anti-PD-1 treatment. These TCRs come from a human donor with basal cell carcinoma.

The J gene is TRBJ2-7, the V gene TRBV6-5; D might be TRBD2 (6 bases). The V gene lost 4 bases and the J gene lost 3 bases, with 7 bases spanning the gap. The CDR3 loop spans 12 amino acids. The germline gives CDR1 MNHEY, CDR2 SVGAGI. CDR3 sequence: CASSSGGYEQYF. The CDR3 DNA sequence: TGTGCCAGCAGTTCCGGGGGCTACGAGCAGTACTTC.

Only a few counts were recorded for this clone. The chain joins TRBV12-3 or TRBV12-4 to TRBJ2-7; 8 bases fit TRBD1. With 9 bases clipped from V and 4 bases from J, the junction kept 8 bases outside the gene matches. The CDR3 loop spans 13 amino acids. CDR3: CARLGQGGYEQYF. CDR3 bases: TGTGCCAGACTTGGACAGGGAGGATACGAGCAGTACTTC.

This chain uses TRBV3-1 (or the pseudogene TRBV3-2) with TRBJ2-1; 9 bases agree with TRBD2. The CDR3 runs 17 residues. Germline-derived CDR1 and CDR2 are LGHDT and YNNKEL (reference sequence). J was trimmed by 5 bases and V by 1 base; bases with no gene match: 9. This CDR3 reads CASSQVARLAGNNEQFF. CDR3 in DNA: TGTGCCAGCAGCCAAGTAGCTCGGCTAGCGGGGAACAATGAGCAGTTCTTC.

CDR3 sequence (DNA): TGCGCCAGCAGAAAACAGGGGGTGCACGGGGGAGATACGCAGTATTTT. Amino acids: CASRKQGVHGGDTQYF. The chain uses TRBV23-1 and TRBJ2-3; 8 nucleotides align to TRBD1. TRBV23-1 is noted as an ORF with a role that remains uncertain. After removal of 6 bases from V and 5 bases from J, the junction contained 13 bases not matched to a gene. There are 16 residues in the CDR3.

This clone occurred once. The V gene is TRBV28, the J gene TRBJ1-2, with D unclear. The CDR3 consists of 14 residues. Germline CDR1 reads MDHEN; CDR2 reads SYDVKM. V lost 6 bases, J lost 2 bases, and 13 bases lay in between. CDR3 in amino acids: CASRLDGINYGYTF. In DNA form, the CDR3 reads TGTGCCAGCAGGCTGGACGGGATAAACTATGGCTACACCTTC.

The chain couples TRBV6-4 to TRBJ1-2; 9 bases map to TRBD1. The CDR3 loop spans 13 amino acids. Looked up from germline, CDR1 is MRHNA and CDR2 is SNTAGT. The V and J ends lost 4 bases and 7 bases, in that order; junction bases with no gene match: 4. The CDR3 coding sequence is TGTGCCAGCAGTGCCGGGACAGGGCTTGGCTACACCTTC. It codes for CASSAGTGLGYTF.

This clone was detected only a few times. This sequence joins TRBV7-6 and TRBJ1-4; D not certain. Germline V gives CDR1 SGHVS, CDR2 FNYEAQ. The CDR3 runs to 16 residues. V lost 5 bases and J lost 3, with 16 bases in between. CDR3 region: CASSPHVGEPNEKLFF. CDR3 nucleotide sequence: TGTGCCAGCAGCCCGCACGTCGGGGAACCTAATGAAAAACTGTTTTTT. The full variable domain, with the rest looked up from reference TRBV7-6 and TRBJ1-4, is GAGVSQSPRYKVTKRGQDVALRCDPISGHVSLYWYRQALGQGPEFLTYFNYEAQQDKSGLPNDRFSAERPEGSISTLTIQRTEQRDSAMYRCASSPHVGEPNEKLFFGSGTQLSVL.

The chain has TRBV5-4 and TRBJ1-2; D gene ambiguous. The CDR3 extends over 13 amino acids. With 3 bases removed from V and 5 bases from J, the gap between germline ends came to 11 bases. Germline CDR1 reads SGHNT; CDR2 reads YYREEE (reference sequence). The CDR3 sequence: CASSSNQKYGYTF. The DNA of the CDR3 is TGTGCCAGCAGCTCAAATCAGAAGTATGGCTACACCTTC. Supplemented by reference TRBV5-4 and TRBJ1-2, the full variable domain reads ETGVTQSPTHLIKTRGQQVTLRCSSQSGHNTVSWYQQALGQGPQFIFQYYREEENGRGNFPPRFSGLQFPNYSSELNVNALELDDSALYLCASSSNQKYGYTFGSGTRLTVV.

The chain recombines TRBV2 with TRBJ1-1; possible D gene TRBD1, 6 bases. The CDR3 loop spans 14 amino acids. V gave up 1 base and J gave up 4 bases, with 10 bases separating them. Germline assignment: CDR1 SNHLY and CDR2 FYNNEI. For the CDR3, the DNA is TGTGCCAGCAGTGAAGGGGGGGGGCGCACTGAAGCTTTCTTT. Translated: CASSEGGGRTEAFF. Full variable domain (outside the CDR3, taken from reference TRBV2 and TRBJ1-1): EPEVTQTPSHQVTQMGQEVILRCVPISNHLYFYWYRQILGQKVEFLVSFYNNEISEKSEIFDDQFSVERPDGSNFTLKIRSTKLEDSAMYFCASSEGGGRTEAFFGQGTRLTVV.

The chain employs TRBV7-2 and TRBJ1-3; 7 bases fit TRBD1. After removal of 5 bases from V and 0 bases from J, the junction contained 4 bases not matched to a gene. From germline, CDR1 is SGHTA and CDR2 FQGNSA. This CDR3 spans 15 amino acids. DNA for the CDR3: TGTGCCAGCAGCCCTGACAGGGTCTCTGGAAACACCATATATTTT. Amino acid sequence: CASSPDRVSGNTIYF.

The chain employs TRBV28 and TRBJ1-4, with D maybe TRBD1 (6 bases). Germline-derived CDR1 and CDR2 are MDHEN and SYDVKM. The CDR3 length is 16 residues. V lost 4 bases to trimming and J lost 3 bases, with 15 bases between them. The CDR3 DNA is TGTGCCAGCAGTTCCTCGCAGGGGTCTTCTAATGAAAAACTGTTTTTT. This sequence encodes CASSSSQGSSNEKLFF.

The chain recombines TRBV19 with TRBJ2-3; 8 nucleotides align to TRBD1. The CDR3 loop spans 14 amino acids. V was pared by 5 bases and J by 4 bases, with 5 bases of the junction left unmatched. Germline assignment: CDR1 LNHDA and CDR2 SQIVND (reference sequence). CDR3: CASSAGQGSDTQYF. In DNA form, the CDR3 reads TGTGCCAGTAGTGCCGGACAGGGTTCAGATACGCAGTATTTT. The full variable domain, rest sourced from reference TRBV19 and TRBJ2-3, is DGGITQSPKYLFRKEGQNVTLSCEQNLNHDAMYWYRQDPGQGLRLIYYSQIVNDFQKGDIAEGYSVSREKKESFPLTVTSAQKNPTAFYLCASSAGQGSDTQYFGPGTRLTVL.

The chain is built from TRBV24-1 and TRBJ1-1; 7 bases map to TRBD1. V gave up 3 bases and J gave up 0 bases; unmatched junction bases: 15. Per germline, CDR1 KGHDR and CDR2 SFDVKD. The CDR3 loop spans 19 amino acids. The CDR3 DNA reads TGTGCCACCAGTGATCCAAAGGACAGGAGGAGGCGCATGAACACTGAAGCTTTCTTT. Protein sequence: CATSDPKDRRRRMNTEAFF.

The V call is TRBV2, the J call TRBJ2-5; weak D call: TRBD2 (5 bases). Germline-derived CDR1 and CDR2 are SNHLY and FYNNEI. The V gene lost 7 bases and the J gene lost 1 base, with 10 bases spanning the gap. CDR3 length equals 13 residues. CDR3 in DNA: TGTGCCAGCACCCTTGGGAGCCAAGAGACCCAGTACTTC. This translates into CASTLGSQETQYF. Using reference TRBV2 and TRBJ2-5 for the parts outside the CDR3, the full variable domain is EPEVTQTPSHQVTQMGQEVILRCVPISNHLYFYWYRQILGQKVEFLVSFYNNEISEKSEIFDDQFSVERPDGSNFTLKIRSTKLEDSAMYFCASTLGSQETQYFGPGTRLLVL.

CDR3 nucleotide sequence: TGTGCCAGCTCACTGGACAGTAACTATGGCTACACCTTC. This encodes CASSLDSNYGYTF. V and J are TRBV18 and TRBJ1-2; D is perhaps TRBD1 (6 bases). The V end was cut by 4 bases, the J end by 1 base, with 7 bases between. The germline V gene has CDR1 KGHSH and CDR2 LQKENI. CDR3 length: 13 amino acids.

The CDR3 DNA follows: TGTGCCAGCAGTCCCGGACAGGGATATTCACCCCTCCACTTT. It is translated as CASSPGQGYSPLHF. The rearrangement uses TRBV28 and TRBJ1-6; 8 bases are shared with TRBD1. Germline V gives CDR1 MDHEN, CDR2 SYDVKM. This CDR3 has 14 residues. Trimming took 5 bases from V and 8 from J; bases not matched to a gene: 5.